This is a list of T cell receptor beta chains from one sample in a study of blood T cell repertoires in COVID-19. Method: immunoSEQ multiplex PCR; TCRdb's copy keeps in-frame clones and lacks some. The profile covers around 260,000 clones, with about 90% appearing a single time and about 2.5% taken by the ten largest. Sequenced input: peripheral blood. The receptors come from a person aged 18 to 35 with COVID-19, enrolled during active disease. Both conserved end residues are part of each CDR3. The order of the fields is clone size, D gene, J gene, V gene, CDR3 protein, CDR3 DNA. A D gene is named only where the DNA matches it firmly. Clone size is stated in some rows and not others, as once, few, many or a class when expanded.

>.|TRBD1|TRBJ2-1|TRBV7-9
CASSFLGTGGNEQFF
TGTGCCAGCAGCTTCTTGGGGACAGGGGGCAATGAGCAGTTCTTC
>.|.|TRBJ2-5|TRBV20-1
CSALGGTQYF
TGCAGTGCTTTAGGGGGGACCCAGTACTTC
>.|.|TRBJ2-2|TRBV2
CASTREGPMNTGELFF
TGTGCCAGCACCCGCGAGGGCCCTATGAACACCGGGGAGCTGTTTTTT
>once|.|TRBJ1-1|TRBV25-1
CASSESVADRTNTEAFF
TGTGCCAGCAGTGAATCAGTAGCTGACAGGACGAACACTGAAGCTTTCTTT
>.|.|TRBJ1-3|TRBV11-2
CASSVESHPGNTIYF
TGTGCCAGCAGCGTGGAGTCACACCCTGGAAACACCATATATTTT
>.|.|TRBJ2-5|TRBV13
CASSSSQETQYF
TGTGCCAGCAGCTCCTCTCAAGAGACCCAGTACTTC
>.|.|TRBJ1-1|TRBV24-1
CATSDSSNTEAFF
TGTGCCACCAGTGATTCCAGTAACACTGAAGCTTTCTTT
>.|.|TRBJ2-5|TRBV2
CASSAWRTETQYF
TGTGCCAGCAGTGCCTGGAGGACAGAGACCCAGTACTTC
>.|.|TRBJ2-1|TRBV18
CASSPQLRESNEQFF
TGTGCCAGCTCCCCGCAGCTGCGGGAAAGCAATGAGCAGTTCTTC
>.|.|TRBJ1-3|TRBV27
CASSQVPEGNTIYF
TGTGCCAGCAGCCAAGTCCCGGAGGGAAACACCATATATTTT
>.|.|TRBJ1-2|TRBV6-1
CASSEGGHPYGYTF
TGTGCCAGCAGTGAAGGGGGGCACCCCTATGGCTACACCTTC
>once|.|TRBJ2-7|TRBV3-1/TRBV3-2
CASSRDTVSYEQYF
TGTGCCAGCAGCCGGGACACGGTCTCCTACGAGCAGTACTTC
>.|.|TRBJ1-3|TRBV18
CASSPTSEGAGNTIYF
TGTGCCAGCTCACCGACCTCGGAAGGGGCTGGAAACACCATATATTTT
>.|.|TRBJ2-7|TRBV13
CASSSRQLSVTYEQYF
TGTGCCAGCAGCTCCCGACAGCTAAGTGTAACCTACGAGCAGTACTTC
>.|TRBD1|TRBJ2-7|TRBV6-2/TRBV6-3
CASSYTPTGGYEQYF
TGTGCCAGCAGTTACACACCGACAGGGGGCTACGAGCAGTACTTC
>.|TRBD2|TRBJ2-1|TRBV4-1
CASSQDLAGGDNEQFF
TGCGCCAGCAGCCAAGACTTGGCGGGAGGGGACAATGAGCAGTTCTTC
>.|TRBD1|TRBJ1-4|TRBV4-1
CASSRTGTGSEKLFF
TGCGCCAGCAGCCGGACCGGGACAGGATCCGAAAAACTGTTTTTT
>.|.|TRBJ2-1|TRBV5-5
CASTPTGLHNEQFF
TGTGCCAGCACCCCGACGGGACTCCACAATGAGCAGTTCTTC
>.|.|TRBJ1-4|TRBV18
CASSPDYGGEKLFF
TGTGCCAGCTCACCGGACTATGGGGGTGAAAAACTGTTTTTT
>.|TRBD2|TRBJ2-7|TRBV4-2
CASSHRAASGDEQYF
TGTGCCAGCAGCCATAGGGCGGCTAGCGGGGACGAGCAGTACTTC
>.|TRBD1|TRBJ1-3|TRBV4-2
CASSPLDSTGGGGNTIYF
TGTGCCAGCAGCCCACTGGACTCCACAGGGGGAGGTGGAAACACCATATATTTT
>.|TRBD2|TRBJ2-5|TRBV7-9
CASSPTSGETQYF
TGTGCCAGCAGCCCGACTAGCGGGGAGACCCAGTACTTC
>.|.|TRBJ2-7|TRBV14
CASSQVQTRGEQYF
TGTGCCAGCAGCCAAGTTCAGACAAGGGGCGAGCAGTACTTC
>.|TRBD1|TRBJ2-1|TRBV4-3
CASSQGQGSNEQFF
TGCGCCAGCAGCCAGGGACAGGGCTCGAATGAGCAGTTCTTC
>.|TRBD1|TRBJ2-2|TRBV19
CASSRTGGMNTGELFF
TGTGCCAGTAGTCGAACAGGGGGCATGAACACCGGGGAGCTGTTTTTT
>.|TRBD1|TRBJ1-1|TRBV5-1
CASSSQTGGHTEAFF
TGCGCCAGCAGCTCGCAGACAGGGGGTCACACTGAAGCTTTCTTT
>.|TRBD1|TRBJ1-1|TRBV18
CASSPRLTGVGGNTEAFF
TGTGCCAGCTCACCACGATTGACAGGGGTTGGAGGGAACACTGAAGCTTTCTTT
>.|.|TRBJ1-4|TRBV11-2
CASSLGAGRNEKLFF
TGTGCCAGCAGCTTAGGTGCGGGGAGGAATGAAAAACTGTTTTTT
>.|.|TRBJ2-3|TRBV7-9
CASSLVERSTDTQYF
TGTGCCAGCAGCTTAGTGGAGCGGTCGACAGATACGCAGTATTTT
>.|.|TRBJ2-5|TRBV19
CASSIRQGSETQYF
TGTGCCAGTAGTATTCGTCAGGGCTCGGAGACCCAGTACTTC
>.|.|TRBJ2-7|TRBV6-5
CASSNSGAYEQYF
TGTGCCAGCAGTAATAGCGGCGCCTACGAGCAGTACTTC
>.|.|TRBJ1-1|TRBV14
CASSHLQARPAFF
TGTGCCAGCAGCCACCTACAGGCCCGACCAGCTTTCTTT
>.|TRBD1|TRBJ1-2|TRBV10-3
CAISLGQEGGYTF
TGTGCCATCAGCTTGGGACAGGAAGGTGGCTACACCTTC
>.|TRBD2|TRBJ2-3|TRBV7-3
CASSPGPSGVDTQYF
TGTGCCAGCAGCCCCGGACCAAGCGGGGTAGATACGCAGTATTTT
>.|TRBD2|TRBJ2-1|TRBV11-2
CASSPVLAGGGNEQFF
TGTGCCAGCAGCCCGGTGCTAGCGGGAGGAGGGAATGAGCAGTTCTTC
>.|.|TRBJ2-7|TRBV14
CAPTEGYEQYF
TGTGCCCCCACCGAGGGCTACGAGCAGTACTTC
>.|.|TRBJ1-5|TRBV7-9
CASSSGGPQHF
TGTGCCAGCAGCTCGGGAGGGCCCCAGCATTTT
>.|.|TRBJ2-1|TRBV24-1
CATSDRSPSSYNEQFF
TGTGCCACCAGTGATAGGAGCCCAAGCTCCTACAATGAGCAGTTCTTC
>.|.|TRBJ2-3|TRBV25-1
CASSEFRLEQYF
TGTGCCAGCAGTGAATTTCGACTGGAGCAGTATTTT
>.|TRBD1|TRBJ1-3|TRBV28
CASSRTGDGNTIYF
TGTGCCAGCAGTAGGACAGGGGATGGAAACACCATATATTTT
>.|.|TRBJ2-3|TRBV11-2
CASSFRNSATDTQYF
TGTGCCAGCAGCTTTCGTAATAGCGCCACAGATACGCAGTATTTT
>.|TRBD1|TRBJ1-6|TRBV2
CASRARTGGFSYNSPLHF
TGTGCCAGCAGAGCCCGGACAGGGGGCTTCTCCTATAATTCACCCCTCCACTTT
>.|TRBD1|TRBJ2-2|TRBV5-4
CASSLGRTGPNTGELFF
TGTGCCAGCAGCTTGGGGCGGACAGGGCCCAACACCGGGGAGCTGTTTTTT
>.|.|TRBJ2-1|TRBV21-1
CASSKVYAGAGNEQFF
TGTGCCAGCAGCAAAGTCTATGCGGGTGCGGGAAATGAGCAGTTCTTC
>.|.|TRBJ2-3|TRBV9
CASSVQGGSTDTQYF
TGTGCCAGCAGCGTTCAGGGCGGAAGCACAGATACGCAGTATTTT